The clone carrying this TCR beta chain was detected only a few times. What it recognizes is unknown. This entry comes from a study of T cell repertoires in cytomegalovirus infection. Looking at the study overall: Well-studied HLA-B-restricted epitopes and recently identified HLA-C-restricted epitopes of CMV were both used in the study. Matching HLA type and CMV infection were both indicated by public TCR beta signatures.

V was trimmed by 3 bases and J by 8 bases, leaving 17 bases between them. The germline CDR1 and CDR2 sequences are KGHSH and LQKENI. The CDR3 contains 15 residues. Notes on the study in general: Of the TCR beta families, the public ones yielded a cumulative frequency that identified carriers of CMV plus the relevant HLA. Clonotypes of TCR beta that were HLA-C-restricted and CMV-specific dominated the ex vivo response.

TCRdb re-called the reads with MiXCR, one entry per CDR3 protein. This table holds 110,000 to 150,000 distinct CDR3 sequences, around 32% found once. Sequencing used CD8+ T cells from cultured PBMCs, obtained from culture after CMV antigen stimulation. This sequence joins TRBV18 and TRBJ2-1, with D possibly matching TRBD2 (6 bases). The sequence came from a human donor in good health (CMV status not recorded). Some clones in this sample may be carry-over from other donors' samples. The chain's CDR3 is CASSPEDTGGDEQFF. The CDR3 bases are TGTGCCAGCTCACCTGAGGACACCGGAGGGGATGAGCAGTTCTTC.